The 10 T cell receptor beta chains given below trace back to one sample, sequenced in a study of T cells in Graves' hyperthyroidism and ophthalmopathy. Authors of the study amplified TCR beta CDR3 regions from RNA transcripts. When the TCR CDR3 underwent first-round RT-PCR, the HTBI primer set was used. MiXCR, run by TCRdb on the multiplex PCR reads, gives a single entry per CDR3 protein. The data contain around 540,000 distinct CDR3 sequences, around 46% of them seen just once; the ten biggest clones take up roughly 8.2%. The sequencing input was peripheral blood or thyroid tissue (not recorded which). Every receptor here comes from a woman younger than 30 with Graves' hyperthyroidism.

The chain couples TRBV19 to TRBJ2-5; D is unclear. In germline, CDR1 is LNHDA, CDR2 SQIVND (reference sequence). The CDR3 is 15 amino acids. V was shortened by 0 bases and J by 3 bases, with 11 bases between the two germline ends. The CDR3 sequence is CASSIDPASKETQYF. DNA for the CDR3: TGTGCCAGTAGTATAGATCCGGCAAGTAAAGAGACCCAGTACTTC. Complete variable domain (other parts from reference TRBV19 and TRBJ2-5): DGGITQSPKYLFRKEGQNVTLSCEQNLNHDAMYWYRQDPGQGLRLIYYSQIVNDFQKGDIAEGYSVSREKKESFPLTVTSAQKNPTAFYLCASSIDPASKETQYFGPGTRLLVL.

The chain is built from TRBV29-1 and TRBJ1-1; 9 positions agree with TRBD1. The junction had 6 bases not matched to a gene; V was cut back by 6 bases and J by 1 base. CDR3 size: 14 residues. Germline CDR1 SQVTM, CDR2 ANQGSEA. The CDR3 bases are TGCAGCGTGCCCGGGACAGGGCCGAACACTGAAGCTTTCTTT. It specifies CSVPGTGPNTEAFF.

This chain joins TRBV10-3 and TRBJ2-3; D ambiguous. V was shortened by 2 bases and J by 2 bases, with 5 bases between the two germline ends. The CDR3 extends over 13 amino acids. Germline-derived CDR1 and CDR2 are ENHRY and SYGVKD. The DNA of the CDR3 is TGTGCCATCAGTGAGGGATTCACAGATACGCAGTATTTT. The encoded protein is CAISEGFTDTQYF.

The chain has TRBV2 and TRBJ1-2, with D unclear. The CDR3 contains 12 residues. Germline values: CDR1 SNHLY, CDR2 FYNNEI. V was pared by 7 bases and J by 8 bases, with 14 bases between. CDR3 nucleotide sequence: TGTGCCAGCAAGGACGGGAGGGTCGGCTACACCTTC. Translating gives CASKDGRVGYTF.

This clonotype came up many times. This chain connects TRBV7-8 to TRBJ1-2; D possibly corresponds to TRBD1 (5 bases). This CDR3 is 15 amino acids long. V lost 5 bases and J 2 bases, leaving 15 bases between the germline ends. Germline V gene data show CDR1 as SGHVS and CDR2 as FQNEAQ. The CDR3 region is CASSLGRDGNYGYTF. CDR3 nucleotide sequence: TGTGCCAGCAGCCTCGGAAGGGACGGAAACTATGGCTACACCTTC.

This clonotype was recorded a few times. The rearrangement joins TRBV7-9 to TRBJ1-1; no clear D gene. The ends were cut back, 4 bases at V and 10 bases at J, with 25 bases in the middle. CDR3 size: 16 residues. CDR1 and CDR2 (germline): SEHNR, FQNEAQ (reference sequence). CDR3: CASSSPNNTRKTAAFF. Here the CDR3 DNA reads TGTGCCAGCAGCTCCCCCAACAATACACGAAAAACGGCAGCTTTCTTT.

The chain carries TRBV20-1 and TRBJ1-1, with D unclear. The germline V gene has CDR1 DFQATT and CDR2 SNEGSKA (reference sequence). V gave up 1 base and J gave up 3 bases, with 9 bases separating them. The CDR3 is made up of 13 amino acids. CDR3 in DNA: TGCAGTGCTAGAGTAGGGAGGGACACTGAAGCTTTCTTT. Translating gives CSARVGRDTEAFF.

DNA of the CDR3: TGCAGACTCAGGGCCGGCTCCCTAGGCGGTGGCTACACCTTC. Protein sequence: CRLRAGSLGGGYTF. The V and J genes are TRBV29-1 and TRBJ1-2, with D perhaps TRBD1 (5 bases). This CDR3 spans 14 amino acids. The V gene's germline CDR1 is SQVTM and CDR2 ANQGSEA.

The chain employs TRBV7-2 and TRBJ2-7; D may be TRBD2 (5 bases). V was cut by 5 bases and J by 7 bases, with 18 bases left in between. From germline, CDR1 is SGHTA and CDR2 FQGNSA. The CDR3 length is 14 residues. This CDR3 is CASSPFEGAGEQYF. DNA of the CDR3: TGTGCCAGCAGCCCCTTTGAGGGTGCCGGGGAGCAGTACTTC. Combining the CDR3 with reference TRBV7-2 and TRBJ2-7 gives the whole variable domain GAGVSQSPSNKVTEKGKDVELRCDPISGHTALYWYRQSLGQGLEFLIYFQGNSAPDKSGLPSDRFSAERTGGSVSTLTIQRTQQEDSAVYLCASSPFEGAGEQYFGPGTRLTVT.

This clonotype was detected ten times or more. The chain recombines TRBV29-1 with TRBJ1-2, with D maybe TRBD1 (5 bases). The CDR3 runs 13 residues. Trimming took 5 bases from V and 5 from J, leaving 15 bases between them. Per germline, CDR1 SQVTM and CDR2 ANQGSEA. CDR3 sequence reads: CSVFNKGWYGYTF. DNA of the CDR3: TGCAGCGTTTTTAACAAGGGGTGGTATGGCTACACCTTC.